This T cell receptor beta chain was recovered during a study of blood T cell repertoires in COVID-19. The assay was immunoSEQ multiplex PCR, and TCRdb's table has in-frame clones only and misses some. In the table there are about 67,000 clones, approximately 87% of which are singletons. The CDR3 is 15 residues long. V dropped 4 bases and J dropped 1 base, with 12 bases sitting between them. Germline assignment: CDR1 SGHDN and CDR2 FVKESK. The chain joins TRBV14 to TRBJ2-3; D call uncertain. The sequence came from a man aged 50-59 years with active COVID-19. Specimen: peripheral blood. The CDR3 reads CASSPGNHRTDTQYF. The DNA of the CDR3 is TGTGCCAGCAGCCCAGGTAACCATCGCACAGATACGCAGTATTTT. The full variable domain, its missing parts supplied by reference TRBV14 and TRBJ2-3, is EAGVTQFPSHSVIEKGQTVTLRCDPISGHDNLYWYRRVMGKEIKFLLHFVKESKQDESGMPNNRFLAERTGGTYSTLKVQPAELEDSGVYFCASSPGNHRTDTQYFGPGTRLTVL.